This T cell receptor beta chain was captured in a study of CD8 T cells in ankylosing spondylitis. Germline CDR1 and CDR2: MGHDK and SYGVNS. CDR3 length: 14 amino acids. V lost 4 bases and J 4 bases, leaving 13 bases between the germline ends. TCRdb reprocessed the 5' RACE reads via MiXCR and lists one record per CDR3 protein. The repertoire holds 80,000 to 90,000 distinct CDR3 sequences, with about 27% as singletons. The sample comprised blood, either unsorted or a sorted T cell fraction (not recorded which). The TCR originated in a male donor with ankylosing spondylitis or in good health (not recorded which). The rearrangement uses TRBV25-1 and TRBJ1-1; TRBD1 might be the D (5 bases). The CDR3, as DNA: TGTGCCAGCAGTGGCCTACAGGAGACCACTGAAGCTTTCTTT. Amino acid sequence: CASSGLQETTEAFF.